The rows below give T cell receptor beta chains drawn from one sample of a study of shared clonotypes between healthy human individuals. The data were produced by immunoSEQ multiplex PCR, yet TCRdb's version contains in-frame clones alone and is incomplete. This table has nearly 2 million clones, about 95% appearing once. The source material was naive CD8+ T cells sorted from blood. These TCRs come from a man in his late teens or twenties in good health. CDR3s include the opening cysteine and the closing phenylalanine or tryptophan. A D gene is named only where the DNA matches it firmly.

>TRBJ2-7|TRBV7-8|TRBD2
TGTGCCAGCAGCTTCGAACTAGCGGGGGGGATCCTACCCTACGAGCAGTACTTC
CASSFELAGGILPYEQYF
>TRBJ2-1|TRBV4-3|TRBD2
TGCGCCAGCAGCCAAGATGCCCCTAGCGGGAGGTTAGGTGAGCAGTTCTTC
CASSQDAPSGRLGEQFF
>TRBJ1-3|TRBV6-1|NA
TGTGCCAGCCCGCCAGACTCTGGAAACACCATATATTTT
CASPPDSGNTIYF
>TRBJ1-6|TRBV28|TRBD1
TGTGCCAGCAGTTTAAGCCAGGGGGCATCACCCCTCCACTTT
CASSLSQGASPLHF
>TRBJ2-3|TRBV7-9|TRBD2
TGTGCCAGCAGCTTCGGGGGGGAAGGCACAGATACGCAGTATTTT
CASSFGGEGTDTQYF
>TRBJ1-4|TRBV6-1|TRBD1
TGTGCCAGCAGTGACCACCGGGACAGGGGCCTAGATGAAAAACTGTTTTTT
CASSDHRDRGLDEKLFF
>TRBJ2-1|TRBV10-3|TRBD1
TGTGCCACCCGGGACAGGGGGCGGGATGAGCAGTTCTTC
CATRDRGRDEQFF
>TRBJ2-5|TRBV29-1|NA
TGCAGCGTTGAAGAAAGGGGCAGCGTAGAAGAGACCCAGTACTTC
CSVEERGSVEETQYF
>TRBJ2-7|TRBV7-9|NA
TGTGCCAGCAGCTCCGACCGGCACCAGTACTTC
CASSSDRHQYF
>TRBJ2-3|TRBV7-7|NA
TGTGCTAGCAGCTTAGTGGTCGGAGATACGCAGTATTTT
CASSLVVGDTQYF